This T cell receptor (beta chain) was identified in a study of OX40 agonist ivuxolimab in advanced cancers. Generated by immunoSEQ multiplex PCR, the TCRdb table keeps only in-frame clones and is missing some. The repertoire holds approximately 87,000 clones, approximately 89% seen once, with about 0.87% in the top ten. This CDR3 is built from 13 residues. V lost 5 bases and J 7 bases, leaving 15 bases between the germline ends. Germline CDR1 and CDR2: SGHTA and FQGTGA. Sample: CD4+ or CD8+ T cells sorted from blood, taken in a trial of the OX40 agonist ivuxolimab. This TCR was sampled from an adult with an advanced solid tumor such as melanoma, head and neck, liver or kidney cancer. The chain recombines TRBV7-3 with TRBJ2-7, with D tentatively TRBD2 (5 bases). This CDR3 is CASSPSGRGEQYF. DNA for the CDR3: TGTGCCAGCAGCCCGTCGGGTCGCGGGGAGCAGTACTTC. The full variable domain, its missing parts supplied by reference TRBV7-3 and TRBJ2-7, is GAGVSQTPSNKVTEKGKYVELRCDPISGHTALYWYRQSLGQGPEFLIYFQGTGAADDSGLPNDRFFAVRPEGSVSTLKIQRTERGDSAVYLCASSPSGRGEQYFGPGTRLTVT.